This T cell receptor (beta chain) was captured in a study of T cell responses to AZD1222 COVID-19 vaccine. Libraries were prepared by immunoSEQ multiplex PCR; TCRdb keeps only in-frame clonotypes and omits some of them. The sample lists 140,000 or so clones; roughly nine tenths were seen once. V dropped 7 bases and J dropped 5 bases, with 14 bases sitting between them. This CDR3 comprises 13 residues. With respect to this clone: What it binds is not known.

Study-wide findings and caveats: There were mostly white British donors and more females than males, and clonal diversity was possibly underestimated.

Sequences were derived from peripheral blood, sampled 28 days after the second dose of the MenACWY control vaccine. The clonotype comes from an adult who received the MenACWY meningococcal vaccine as a control. The chain carries TRBV12-3 or TRBV12-4 and TRBJ1-1; tentatively, D is TRBD1 (6 bases). The CDR3 protein is CASTVFRGTEAFF. The CDR3 bases are TGTGCCAGCACCGTCTTTAGGGGGACTGAAGCTTTCTTT.